This passage covers 28 T cell receptor beta chains from one sample sequenced in a study of OX40 agonist ivuxolimab in advanced cancers. Method: immunoSEQ multiplex PCR; TCRdb's copy keeps in-frame clones and lacks some. The table has approximately 79,000 clones, approximately 86% seen once. The sequencing used CD4+ or CD8+ T cells sorted from blood, collected in a trial of the OX40 agonist ivuxolimab. These receptors all stem from an adult with an advanced solid tumor such as melanoma, head and neck, liver or kidney cancer.

This chain connects TRBV28 to TRBJ1-6; the D gene is possibly TRBD1 (5 bases). Germline V gene data show CDR1 as MDHEN and CDR2 as SYDVKM. CDR3 length: 14 residues. V lost 6 bases and J lost 5, with 11 bases in between. The CDR3 loop is CASRTGENNSPLHF. The CDR3 DNA reads as TGTGCCAGCAGGACGGGGGAGAATAATTCACCCCTCCACTTT.

The rearrangement joins TRBV10-2 to TRBJ2-3; no definite D call. The length of the CDR3 is 14 residues. CDR1 is WSHSY and CDR2 is SAAADI in the germline V gene. V lost 3 bases, J lost 3 bases, and 10 bases lay in between. The DNA of the CDR3 is TGCGCCAGCAGTGATTTATGGGATACAGATACGCAGTATTTT. Protein product: CASSDLWDTDTQYF.

In this sample, this clone turned up a few times. The gene calls are TRBV4-1 and TRBJ1-5; D uncertain. The V end lost 2 bases, the J end lost 3 bases, and 8 bases lay between the germline ends. The CDR3 loop spans 14 amino acids. Germline V gene data show CDR1 as MGHRA and CDR2 as YSYEKL. The CDR3 bases are TGCGCCAGCAGCCAACTCGGCCTCAATCAGCCCCAGCATTTT. It codes for CASSQLGLNQPQHF.

This chain links TRBV9 with TRBJ1-3; D uncertain. The V and J ends lost 7 bases and 0 bases respectively, with 14 bases between them. The CDR3 runs 15 residues. In germline, CDR1 is SGDLS, CDR2 YYNGEE. As DNA, the CDR3 is TGTGCCAGCTCCCCGGGTCCGACCTCTGGAAACACCATATATTTT. Translation gives CASSPGPTSGNTIYF.

The chain joins TRBV9 to TRBJ1-3; D uncertain. Per the germline V gene, CDR1 is SGDLS and CDR2 is YYNGEE. The CDR3 contains 15 residues. Between the trimmed V and J ends, which lost 4 bases and 0 bases, there was a span of 11 bases. This chain's CDR3 is CASSLRLGSGNTIYF. The CDR3 bases are TGTGCCAGCAGCCTGCGACTCGGCTCTGGAAACACCATATATTTT.

As for this clone: Additional DNA sequences in this sample encode the identical CDR3. V usage is TRBV18 and J usage is TRBJ2-5; D gene unclear. This CDR3 contains 11 residues. V lost 1 base and J 3 bases, leaving 0 bases between the germline ends. The germline CDR1 and CDR2 sequences are KGHSH and LQKENI. The CDR3 loop is CASSPQETQYF. As DNA, the CDR3 is TGTGCCAGCTCACCACAAGAGACCCAGTACTTC.

In its sample, this clone was seen once. The rearrangement joins TRBV19 to TRBJ1-3, with D possibly TRBD1 on 6 matching bases. Germline assignment: CDR1 LNHDA and CDR2 SQIVND (reference sequence). This CDR3 spans 15 amino acids. Trimming took 4 bases from V and 0 from J, leaving 10 bases between them. The CDR3 bases are TGTGCCAGTAGTAGACAGGCCCGCTCTGGAAACACCATATATTTT. Protein product: CASSRQARSGNTIYF.

V and J are TRBV10-1 and TRBJ1-1; a weak D match, TRBD1 (6 bases). V was clipped by 8 bases and J by 2 bases, with 12 bases between them. This CDR3 is 13 amino acids long. The germline CDR1 and CDR2 sequences are WNHNN and SYGVQD (reference sequence). The CDR3 coding sequence is TGCGCCAGCCAGGACAGACAAAACACTGAAGCTTTCTTT. Its protein is CASQDRQNTEAFF.

The chain recombines TRBV25-1 with TRBJ1-2, with TRBD1 matching 7 bases. The CDR3 is made up of 15 amino acids. Germline V gene data show CDR1 as MGHDK and CDR2 as SYGVNS. J gave up 0 bases and V 4 bases, and 5 bases lay outside the gene matches. This CDR3 is CASSGHRGTNYGYTF. CDR3 bases: TGTGCCAGCAGTGGTCACAGGGGAACTAACTATGGCTACACCTTC.

The rearrangement uses TRBV2 and TRBJ1-4; 7 bases agree with TRBD1. The CDR3 length is 13 residues. Per germline, CDR1 SNHLY and CDR2 FYNNEI. Unmatched junction bases numbered 8, after V lost 6 bases and J lost 10 bases. The CDR3 is CASRPDREGKLFF. CDR3 nucleotides: TGTGCCAGCAGACCCGACAGGGAGGGAAAACTGTTTTTT.

V and J are TRBV5-5 and TRBJ2-7; 9 nucleotides align to TRBD1. The germline gives CDR1 SGHKS, CDR2 YYEKEE (reference sequence). The CDR3 contains 15 residues. The junction had 5 bases not matched to a gene; V was cut back by 0 bases and J by 4 bases. The CDR3 region has the DNA TGTGCCAGCAGCTTGGAAGACAGGGGGTCTTACGAGCAGTACTTC. This encodes CASSLEDRGSYEQYF.

The chain links TRBV4-2 to TRBJ2-5; TRBD2 aligns across 13 bases. The closer fit of TRBJ2-7 to the DNA end suggests the J call may be wrong. The germline V gene has CDR1 LGHNA and CDR2 YNFKEQ. This CDR3 is 17 amino acids long. CDR3 sequence: CASSRAAWTSGSYEQYF. The CDR3 DNA reads as TGTGCCAGCAGCCGGGCGGCTTGGACTAGCGGGAGCTACGAGCAGTACTTC.

This rearrangement joins TRBV19 to TRBJ2-7; 9 positions agree with TRBD2. Germline V gene data show CDR1 as LNHDA and CDR2 as SQIVND (reference sequence). Losses at the gene ends were 10 bases for V and 5 bases for J; bases not matched to a gene: 12. This CDR3 comprises 14 residues. The CDR3, as DNA: TGTGCCACCTCAGCGGGCCTAGCGGGAAACGAGCAGTACTTC. It encodes CATSAGLAGNEQYF.

The chain recombines TRBV27 with TRBJ1-5, with 7 bases identical to TRBD1. The V and J ends lost 5 bases and 4 bases, in that order; junction bases with no gene match: 2. The germline V gene has CDR1 MNHEY and CDR2 SMNVEV (reference sequence). There are 13 residues in the CDR3. The CDR3 DNA sequence: TGTGCCAGCAGTCTCAGGGGGAATCAGCCCCAGCATTTT. This codes for CASSLRGNQPQHF.

This clone was picked up one time. This rearrangement joins TRBV7-9 to TRBJ1-2, with 9 nucleotides matching TRBD1. The germline V gene encodes CDR1 SEHNR and CDR2 FQNEAQ (reference sequence). The CDR3 covers 15 residues. Trimming at V came to 8 bases and at J to 4 bases, leaving 11 bases not matched to a gene. CDR3 residues: CASGLAGQGGYGYTF. The CDR3 bases are TGTGCCAGCGGGTTAGCGGGACAGGGAGGCTATGGCTACACCTTC.

This chain links TRBV6-1 with TRBJ2-3; possible D gene TRBD2, 5 bases. V lost 6 bases and J 4 bases, leaving 14 bases between the germline ends. The CDR3 is 14 residues long. Germline values: CDR1 MNHNS, CDR2 SASEGT. CDR3 sequence (DNA): TGTGCCAGCAGAAGTGGGGAGAGGGCAGATACGCAGTATTTT. Translated, it gives CASRSGERADTQYF.

V is TRBV18 and J is TRBJ1-4, with a tentative D call TRBD1 (5 bases). The length of the CDR3 is 16 residues. Trimming removed 3 bases at V and 5 bases at J, with 16 bases between. CDR1 and CDR2 (germline): KGHSH, LQKENI. In DNA form, the CDR3 reads TGTGCCAGCTCACCCCTCGGAATAGGGGACAATGAAAAACTGTTTTTT. Amino acid sequence: CASSPLGIGDNEKLFF.

J is TRBJ2-5 and V is TRBV6-5; TRBD1 aligns across 7 bases. The germline gives CDR1 MNHEY, CDR2 SVGAGI. V lost 6 bases and J lost 5; bases outside the gene matches: 9. The CDR3 sequence is 14 residues long. The CDR3, as DNA: TGTGCCAGCAGAACGACAGGGCCCTTGGAGACCCAGTACTTC. Translation: CASRTTGPLETQYF.

The chain carries TRBV6-6 and TRBJ1-1; possible D gene TRBD1, 6 bases. The CDR3 loop spans 15 amino acids. Looked up from germline, CDR1 is MNHNY and CDR2 is SVGAGI (reference sequence). Trimming cost V 2 bases and J 3 bases, with 13 bases left between them. CDR3 in amino acids: CASSYTSDSHTEAFF. The DNA of the CDR3 is TGTGCCAGCAGTTACACCTCGGACAGCCACACTGAAGCTTTCTTT.

The chain combines TRBV18 with TRBJ2-3; 7 nucleotides agree with TRBD1. CDR1 and CDR2 (germline): KGHSH, LQKENI. The CDR3 is 16 amino acids. The ends lost 3 bases at V and 2 bases at J; junction bases unmatched: 8. DNA of the CDR3: TGTGCCAGCTCACCCACTCTCGGGACAGACACAGATACGCAGTATTTT. Amino acids: CASSPTLGTDTDTQYF.

This rearrangement joins TRBV2 to TRBJ1-1, with a tentative D call TRBD1 (6 bases). V was shortened by 8 bases and J by 5 bases, with 15 bases between the two germline ends. The germline V gene encodes CDR1 SNHLY and CDR2 FYNNEI. The CDR3 totals 13 residues. This CDR3 is CASRTGRETEAFF. The CDR3 coding sequence is TGTGCCAGCCGAACAGGGAGGGAAACTGAAGCTTTCTTT.

The gene calls are TRBV29-1 and TRBJ1-1, with 9 positions matching TRBD1. V lost 4 bases, J lost 5 bases, and 5 bases stayed unmatched. Germline assignment: CDR1 SQVTM and CDR2 ANQGSEA. This CDR3 spans 13 amino acids. The CDR3 reads CSVGRTGDTEAFF. The CDR3 DNA sequence: TGCAGCGTTGGTCGGACAGGGGATACTGAAGCTTTCTTT.

This clone showed up just once. The rearrangement links TRBV19 to TRBJ1-3, with a possible D match to TRBD1 (5 bases). This CDR3 comprises 14 residues. CDR1 and CDR2 from the germline V gene are LNHDA and SQIVND (reference sequence). V was pared by 3 bases and J by 4 bases, with 10 bases between. The CDR3 sequence: CASSMATAGNTIYF. For the CDR3, the DNA is TGTGCCAGTAGTATGGCGACAGCAGGAAACACCATATATTTT.

This sequence joins TRBV19 and TRBJ2-7, with D possibly being TRBD1 (6 bases). The length of the CDR3 is 13 residues. Trimming cost V 7 bases and J 1 base, with 11 bases left between them. The germline V gene encodes CDR1 LNHDA and CDR2 SQIVND (reference sequence). DNA of the CDR3: TGTGCCAGTACCCCGACAGGATCCTACGAGCAGTACTTC. It translates to CASTPTGSYEQYF.

The gene calls are TRBV2 and TRBJ2-7, with D perhaps TRBD2 (5 bases). Per germline, CDR1 SNHLY and CDR2 FYNNEI. Trimming took off 4 bases at V and 1 base at J, with 11 bases between the two ends. This CDR3 is 14 amino acids long. The CDR3 spells CASSGRTRSYEQYF. The CDR3 bases are TGTGCCAGCAGTGGTAGGACTCGATCCTACGAGCAGTACTTC.

V is TRBV4-1 and J is TRBJ1-2; D gene unclear. Trimming left V 2 bases short and J 7 bases short, with 17 bases between. CDR1 and CDR2 from the germline V gene are MGHRA and YSYEKL. The length of the CDR3 is 15 residues. Here the CDR3 reads CASSQSALLPGGYTF. CDR3 coding DNA: TGCGCCAGCAGCCAATCAGCCTTGCTCCCGGGTGGCTACACCTTC.

This chain connects TRBV30 to TRBJ1-5; weak D call: TRBD1 (5 bases). V lost 1 base, J lost 7 bases, and 14 bases lay in between. Germline V gives CDR1 GTSNPN, CDR2 SVGIG (reference sequence). The CDR3 extends over 14 amino acids. DNA of the CDR3: TGTGCCTGGAGTGACGACAGAGGGGACCAGCCCCAGCATTTT. Translation gives CAWSDDRGDQPQHF.

J is TRBJ1-2 and V is TRBV6-4; TRBD1 matches 10 bases. From germline, CDR1 is MRHNA and CDR2 SNTAGT. This CDR3 region has 16 residues. The ends lost 3 bases at V and 1 base at J; junction bases unmatched: 5. CDR3 coding DNA: TGTGCCAGCAGTGAGACAGGGGGCTTCGGTAACTATGGCTACACCTTC. Translated: CASSETGGFGNYGYTF.